This TCR beta chain was recovered during a study of T cell responses to AZD1222 COVID-19 vaccine. Sequencing used immunoSEQ multiplex PCR; TCRdb keeps in-frame clones, though not all of them. Among 150,000 to 200,000 clones listed, around 92% were seen once. Germline V gives CDR1 LNHDA, CDR2 SQIVND (reference sequence). V trimming: 5 bases; J trimming: 3 bases; junction bases outside the gene matches: 4. The CDR3 is 13 amino acids. Study observations and caveats: Nearly half of unique spike-specific TCRs reportedly avoided B.1.351 and B.1.1.7 mutated regions.

Details on this clone: No antigen is known for it.

The chain couples TRBV19 to TRBJ2-7; 7 nucleotides line up with TRBD1. This receptor was identified in an adult who received the AZD1222 COVID-19 vaccine. The sequencing here drew on peripheral blood, taken 28 days after the second AZD1222 dose. This CDR3 is CASSPGQNYEQYF. DNA for the CDR3: TGTGCCAGTAGTCCGGGACAGAACTACGAGCAGTACTTC.